This T cell receptor (beta chain) was sequenced in a study of blood T cell repertoires in COVID-19. Whole-study context: Sources were T cells, B-cell-depleted T cells, or PBMCs; the material itself was cDNA or gDNA.

Assay used: immunoSEQ multiplex PCR; TCRdb lists only in-frame clones, some missing. The sample has 200,000 or so clones; approximately 81% are singletons. This clone was seen a single time. This CDR3 is 15 amino acids long. Trimming removed 4 bases from V and 4 bases from J; junction bases left unmatched: 9. Per the germline V gene, CDR1 is SGHRS and CDR2 is YFSETQ. The sample consisted of peripheral blood. This clonotype was obtained from a woman in her sixties who had recovered from COVID-19. The chain couples TRBV5-1 to TRBJ1-2; 8 bases align to TRBD1. CDR3 nucleotides: TGCGCCAGCAGCCCGACAGGGGCCGGGGGCTATGGCTACACCTTC. This translates into CASSPTGAGGYGYTF.